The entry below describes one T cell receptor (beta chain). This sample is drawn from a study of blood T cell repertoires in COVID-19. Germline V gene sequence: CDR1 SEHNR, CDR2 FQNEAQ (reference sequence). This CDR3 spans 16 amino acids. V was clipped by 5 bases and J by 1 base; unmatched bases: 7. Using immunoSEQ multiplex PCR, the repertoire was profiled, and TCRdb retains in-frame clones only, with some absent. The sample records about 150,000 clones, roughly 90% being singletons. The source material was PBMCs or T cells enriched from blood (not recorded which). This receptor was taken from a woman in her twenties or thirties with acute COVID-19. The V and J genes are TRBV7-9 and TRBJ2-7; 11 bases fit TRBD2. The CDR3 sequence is CASSIGLAGNSYEQYF. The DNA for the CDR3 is TGTGCCAGCAGCATCGGACTAGCGGGCAATTCCTACGAGCAGTACTTC. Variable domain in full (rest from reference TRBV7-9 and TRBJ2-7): DTGVSQNPRHKITKRGQNVTFRCDPISEHNRLYWYRQTLGQGPEFLTYFQNEAQLEKSRLLSDRFSAERPKGSFSTLEIQRTEQGDSAMYLCASSIGLAGNSYEQYFGPGTRLTVT.